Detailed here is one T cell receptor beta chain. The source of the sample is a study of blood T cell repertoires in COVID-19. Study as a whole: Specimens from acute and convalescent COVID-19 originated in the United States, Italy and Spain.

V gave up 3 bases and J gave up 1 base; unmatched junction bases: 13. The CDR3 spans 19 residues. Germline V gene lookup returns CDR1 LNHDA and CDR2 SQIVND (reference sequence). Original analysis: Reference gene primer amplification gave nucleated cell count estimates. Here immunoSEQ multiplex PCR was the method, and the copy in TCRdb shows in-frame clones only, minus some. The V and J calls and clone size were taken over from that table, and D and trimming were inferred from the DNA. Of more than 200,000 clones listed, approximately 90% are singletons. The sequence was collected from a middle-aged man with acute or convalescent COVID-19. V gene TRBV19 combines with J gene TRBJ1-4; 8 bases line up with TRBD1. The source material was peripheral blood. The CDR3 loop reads CASSMRTGRGWGTNEKLFF. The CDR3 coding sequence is TGTGCCAGTAGTATGAGGACAGGGCGAGGGTGGGGAACTAATGAAAAACTGTTTTTT. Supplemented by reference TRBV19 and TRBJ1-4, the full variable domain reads DGGITQSPKYLFRKEGQNVTLSCEQNLNHDAMYWYRQDPGQGLRLIYYSQIVNDFQKGDIAEGYSVSREKKESFPLTVTSAQKNPTAFYLCASSMRTGRGWGTNEKLFFGSGTQLSVL.